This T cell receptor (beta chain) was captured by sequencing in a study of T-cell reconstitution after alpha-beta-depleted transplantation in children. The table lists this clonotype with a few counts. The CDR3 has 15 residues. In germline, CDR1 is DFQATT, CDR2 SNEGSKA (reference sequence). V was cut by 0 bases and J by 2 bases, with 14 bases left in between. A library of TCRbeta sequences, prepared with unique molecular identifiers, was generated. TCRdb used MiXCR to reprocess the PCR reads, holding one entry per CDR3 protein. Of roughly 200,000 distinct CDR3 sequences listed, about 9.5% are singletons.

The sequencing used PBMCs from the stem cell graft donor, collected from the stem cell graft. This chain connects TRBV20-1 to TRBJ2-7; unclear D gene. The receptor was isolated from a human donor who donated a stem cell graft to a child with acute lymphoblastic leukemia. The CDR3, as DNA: TGCAGTGCTAGAGATAGTAGGGTGCTGGCCTACGAGCAGTACTTC. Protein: CSARDSRVLAYEQYF.